These 15 T cell receptor beta chains came from one sample sequenced in a study of response to subunit inactivated influenza vaccine. TCRdb processed the RT-PCR reads anew with MiXCR; each CDR3 protein has one entry. The sample consists of approximately 530,000 distinct CDR3 sequences, approximately 7.8% of them appearing once. The specimen comprised PBMCs from blood, sampled 23 to 25 months after vaccination. All receptors come from a man aged 50-75 years who received an inactivated influenza vaccine.

This clonotype was detected ten times or more. The chain employs TRBV28 and TRBJ1-2; 9 bases are a match to TRBD1. CDR3 length equals 15 residues. CDR1 and CDR2 from the germline V gene are MDHEN and SYDVKM. V was pared by 3 bases and J by 4 bases, with 6 bases of the junction left unmatched. The CDR3 DNA sequence: TGTGCCAGCAGTTTCCAGGACAGGGGTGGCTATGGCTACACCTTC. It yields the protein CASSFQDRGGYGYTF.

This clonotype was recorded at least ten times. This chain connects TRBV7-6 to TRBJ2-1; no clear D. Germline CDR1 reads SGHVS; CDR2 reads FNYEAQ. The germline V and J ends were trimmed by 1 base and 4 bases, with 5 bases remaining between them. The CDR3 spans 13 residues. The CDR3 DNA reads TGTGCCAGCAGCTTAGGCAGATACAATGAGCAGTTCTTC. Translation gives CASSLGRYNEQFF.

This clonotype was seen more than once but under ten times. The genes are TRBV2 and TRBJ1-1; 7 nucleotides match TRBD1. V trimming: 5 bases; J trimming: 11 bases; junction bases outside the gene matches: 8. This CDR3 has 12 residues. CDR1 and CDR2 (germline): SNHLY, FYNNEI. CDR3 sequence: CASSINRGGAFF. In nucleotides, the CDR3 is TGTGCCAGCAGTATAAACAGGGGAGGGGCTTTCTTT.

V gene TRBV6-2 or TRBV6-3 combines with J gene TRBJ2-1, with D unclear. Trimming stripped 6 bases from V and 3 bases from J, with 18 bases between. From germline, CDR1 is MNHEY and CDR2 SVGEGT. The CDR3 spans 16 residues. CDR3 amino acids: CASRGLGNGDYNEQFF. The DNA of the CDR3 is TGTGCCAGCAGAGGGCTAGGGAACGGAGACTACAATGAGCAGTTCTTC.

V usage is TRBV12-3 or TRBV12-4 and J usage is TRBJ2-1; a weak D match, TRBD1 (6 bases). CDR3 length: 15 amino acids. V was trimmed by 6 bases and J by 3 bases, leaving 15 bases between them. CDR3 sequence reads: CASSQGHSFYNEQFF. In DNA form, the CDR3 reads TGTGCCAGCAGCCAGGGACACTCTTTCTACAATGAGCAGTTCTTC.

This clonotype was seen repeatedly, ten times or more. The rearrangement joins TRBV3-1 to TRBJ2-3; TRBD2 is a possible D gene (6 bases). V was cut by 4 bases and J by 5 bases, with 10 bases left in between. Germline CDR1 is LGHDT and CDR2 is YNNKEL (reference sequence). The CDR3 loop spans 13 amino acids. CDR3 sequence reads: CASSPGGRDTQYF. The CDR3 DNA reads as TGTGCCAGCAGCCCTGGAGGGAGAGATACGCAGTATTTT.

The sample holds many counts of this clonotype. V is TRBV6-5 and J is TRBJ2-7; 9 nucleotides match TRBD2. After removal of 0 bases from V and 5 bases from J, the junction contained 5 bases not matched to a gene. The CDR3 length is 15 residues. Germline V gene data show CDR1 as MNHEY and CDR2 as SVGAGI. The CDR3 DNA is TGTGCCAGCAGTTACTCTCCAGCGGGGGGCAACGAGCAGTACTTC. As protein: CASSYSPAGGNEQYF.

This clonotype was detected many times. The chain has TRBV12-3 or TRBV12-4 and TRBJ2-1; no clear D gene. The CDR3 runs 13 residues. Trimming took 3 bases from V and 4 from J, leaving 7 bases between them. Here the CDR3 DNA reads TGTGCCAGCAGTTTCTCACCGTACAATGAGCAGTTCTTC. As protein: CASSFSPYNEQFF.

The CDR3 region is CATSDFSGGPNEQFF. The DNA of the CDR3 is TGTGCCACCAGTGATTTTTCCGGGGGTCCAAATGAGCAGTTCTTC. This chain connects TRBV24-1 to TRBJ2-1, with D maybe TRBD2 (6 bases). The CDR3 consists of 15 residues. V was clipped by 1 base and J by 7 bases, with 13 bases between them. Germline loops: CDR1 KGHDR, CDR2 SFDVKD.

The rearrangement links TRBV13 to TRBJ2-6; 8 positions agree with TRBD2. The J segment lost 0 bases and the V segment lost 5 bases, leaving 9 bases of the junction unmatched. Looked up from germline, CDR1 is PRHDT and CDR2 is FYEKMQ (reference sequence). The CDR3 contains 18 residues. The CDR3 DNA sequence: TGTGCCAGCAGCAGATTGACTAGCGCGATCTCTGGGGCCAACGTCCTGACTTTC. Its protein is CASSRLTSAISGANVLTF.

This clonotype came up a few times. The V call is TRBV6-5, the J call TRBJ1-1, with D hard to call. CDR1 and CDR2 (germline): MNHEY, SVGAGI. The germline V and J ends were trimmed by 6 bases and 6 bases, with 8 bases remaining between them. This CDR3 has 11 residues. The CDR3 coding sequence is TGTGCCAGCAGAAGATTCGCTGAAGCTTTCTTT. It specifies CASRRFAEAFF.

This clonotype was seen repeatedly, ten times or more. The rearrangement links TRBV20-1 to TRBJ2-5; TRBD2 matches 13 bases. The length of the CDR3 is 17 residues. J gave up 3 bases and V 2 bases, and 9 bases lay outside the gene matches. The germline V gene has CDR1 DFQATT and CDR2 SNEGSKA (reference sequence). The CDR3 DNA follows: TGCAGTGCTAGAATTGCGGGACTAGCGGGAAAGGAAGAGACCCAGTACTTC. The encoded protein is CSARIAGLAGKEETQYF.

Only a few counts were recorded for this clonotype. The V gene is TRBV7-9, the J gene TRBJ2-7; D could derive from TRBD1 or TRBD2 (5 bases each). V lost 1 base, J lost 7 bases, and 11 bases lay in between. The CDR3 has 13 residues. Germline-derived CDR1 and CDR2 are SEHNR and FQNEAQ (reference sequence). The CDR3 sequence: CASSLVGTEEQYF. The CDR3 DNA is TGTGCCAGCAGCTTAGTAGGGACCGAGGAGCAGTACTTC.

In this sample, this clonotype turned up many times. The chain recombines TRBV29-1 with TRBJ2-7; 10 bases match TRBD1. Germline CDR1 and CDR2: SQVTM and ANQGSEA. Germline trimming cut 4 bases from V and 6 bases from J; bases unmatched to any gene: 3. This CDR3 comprises 12 residues. As DNA, the CDR3 is TGCAGCGTTGGGACAGGGGGGATCGAGCAGTACTTC. This sequence encodes CSVGTGGIEQYF.

In this sample, this clonotype turned up many times. CDR3 nucleotides: TGTGCCAGCAGCGTAGGCGAAAACATTCAGTACTTC. It encodes CASSVGENIQYF. The J gene is TRBJ2-4, the V gene TRBV12-3 or TRBV12-4, with no clear D. Trimming took 6 bases from V and 5 from J, leaving 8 bases between them. CDR3 length: 12 amino acids.